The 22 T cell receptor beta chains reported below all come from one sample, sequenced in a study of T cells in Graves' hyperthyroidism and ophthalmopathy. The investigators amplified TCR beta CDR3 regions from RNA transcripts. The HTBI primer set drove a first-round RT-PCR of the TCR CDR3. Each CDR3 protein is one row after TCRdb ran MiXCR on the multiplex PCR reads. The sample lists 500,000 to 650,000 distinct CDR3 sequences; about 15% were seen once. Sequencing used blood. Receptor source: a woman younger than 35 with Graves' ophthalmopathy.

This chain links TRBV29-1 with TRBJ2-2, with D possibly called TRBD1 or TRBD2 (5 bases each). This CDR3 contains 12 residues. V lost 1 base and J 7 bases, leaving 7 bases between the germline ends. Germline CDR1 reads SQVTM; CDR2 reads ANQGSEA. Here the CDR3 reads CSVEGGIGELFF. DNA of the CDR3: TGCAGCGTTGAAGGGGGGATCGGGGAGCTGTTTTTT.

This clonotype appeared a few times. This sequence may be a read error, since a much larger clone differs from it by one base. DNA of the CDR3: TGTGCCAGCAGTCGGACTAGCGGGCGAGGGGACTACGAGCAGTACTTC. It translates to CASSRTSGRGDYEQYF. This chain connects TRBV12-3 or TRBV12-4 to TRBJ2-7, with 11 bases identical to TRBD2. V lost 5 bases and J lost 3; bases outside the gene matches: 9. This CDR3 contains 16 residues.

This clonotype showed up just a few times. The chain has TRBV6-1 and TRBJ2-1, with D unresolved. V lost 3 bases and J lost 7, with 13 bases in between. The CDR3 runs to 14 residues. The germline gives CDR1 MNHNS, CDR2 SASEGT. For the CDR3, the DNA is TGTGCCAGCAGTGATCGTGGGGTAGGTAATGAGCAGTTCTTC. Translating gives CASSDRGVGNEQFF.

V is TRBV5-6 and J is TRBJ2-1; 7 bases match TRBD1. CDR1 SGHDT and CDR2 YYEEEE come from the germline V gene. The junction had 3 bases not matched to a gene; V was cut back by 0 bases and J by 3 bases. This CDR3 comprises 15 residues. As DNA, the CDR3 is TGTGCCAGCAGCTTGGCGGGACAGTACTACAATGAGCAGTTCTTC. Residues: CASSLAGQYYNEQFF.

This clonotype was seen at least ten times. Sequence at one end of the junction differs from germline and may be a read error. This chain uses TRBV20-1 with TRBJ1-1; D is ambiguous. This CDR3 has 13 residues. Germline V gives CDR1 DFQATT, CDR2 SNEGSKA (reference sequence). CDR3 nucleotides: TGCAGCGCTACCTCGGACGAGAACACTGAAGCTTTCTTT. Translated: CSATSDENTEAFF.

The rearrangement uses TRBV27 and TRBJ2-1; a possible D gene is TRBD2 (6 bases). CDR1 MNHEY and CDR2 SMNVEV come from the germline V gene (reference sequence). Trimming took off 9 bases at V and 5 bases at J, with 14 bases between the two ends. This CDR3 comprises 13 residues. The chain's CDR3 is CASWRDEDNEQFF. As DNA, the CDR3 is TGTGCCAGTTGGCGGGATGAGGACAATGAGCAGTTCTTC.

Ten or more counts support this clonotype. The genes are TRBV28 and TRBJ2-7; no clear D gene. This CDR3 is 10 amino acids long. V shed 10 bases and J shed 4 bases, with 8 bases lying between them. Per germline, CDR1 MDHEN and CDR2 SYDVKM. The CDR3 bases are TGTGCCACCATGAAGTACGAGCAGTACTTC. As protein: CATMKYEQYF.

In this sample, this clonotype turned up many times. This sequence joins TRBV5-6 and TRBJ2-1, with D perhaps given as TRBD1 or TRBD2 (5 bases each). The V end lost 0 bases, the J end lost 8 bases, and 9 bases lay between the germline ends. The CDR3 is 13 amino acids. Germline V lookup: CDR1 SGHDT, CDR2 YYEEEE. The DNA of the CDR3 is TGTGCCAGCAGCTTGGGGGGGTTCCATGAGCAGTTCTTC. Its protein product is CASSLGGFHEQFF.

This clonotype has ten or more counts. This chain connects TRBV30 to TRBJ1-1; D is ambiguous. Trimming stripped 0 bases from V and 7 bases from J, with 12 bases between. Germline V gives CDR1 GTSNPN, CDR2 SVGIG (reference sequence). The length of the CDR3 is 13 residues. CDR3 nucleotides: TGTGCCTGGAGTGTACGAGTAACGTTTGAAGCTTTCTTT. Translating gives CAWSVRVTFEAFF.

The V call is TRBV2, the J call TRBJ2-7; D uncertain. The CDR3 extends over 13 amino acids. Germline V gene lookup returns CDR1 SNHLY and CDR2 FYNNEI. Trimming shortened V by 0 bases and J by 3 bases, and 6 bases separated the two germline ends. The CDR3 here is CASSEARFYEQYF. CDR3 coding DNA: TGTGCCAGCAGTGAAGCCAGGTTCTACGAGCAGTACTTC. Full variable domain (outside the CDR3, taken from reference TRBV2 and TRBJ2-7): EPEVTQTPSHQVTQMGQEVILRCVPISNHLYFYWYRQILGQKVEFLVSFYNNEISEKSEIFDDQFSVERPDGSNFTLKIRSTKLEDSAMYFCASSEARFYEQYFGPGTRLTVT.

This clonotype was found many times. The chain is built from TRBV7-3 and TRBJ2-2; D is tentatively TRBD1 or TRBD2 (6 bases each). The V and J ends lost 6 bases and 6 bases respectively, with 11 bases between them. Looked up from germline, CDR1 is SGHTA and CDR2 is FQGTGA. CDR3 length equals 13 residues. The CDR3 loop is CASSTGAAGELFF. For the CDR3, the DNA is TGTGCCAGCAGTACGGGGGCTGCCGGGGAGCTGTTTTTT.

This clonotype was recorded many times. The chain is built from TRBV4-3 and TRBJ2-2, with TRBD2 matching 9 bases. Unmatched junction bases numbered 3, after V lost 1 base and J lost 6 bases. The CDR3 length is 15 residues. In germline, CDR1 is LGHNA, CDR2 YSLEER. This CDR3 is CASSQVGGRAGELFF. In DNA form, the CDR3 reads TGCGCCAGCAGCCAAGTTGGCGGGAGGGCCGGGGAGCTGTTTTTT.

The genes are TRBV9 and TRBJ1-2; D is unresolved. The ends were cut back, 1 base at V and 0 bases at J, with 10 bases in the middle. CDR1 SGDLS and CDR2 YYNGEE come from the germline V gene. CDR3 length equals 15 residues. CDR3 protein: CASSVLNAANYGYTF. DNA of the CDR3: TGTGCCAGCAGCGTATTAAACGCCGCTAACTATGGCTACACCTTC.

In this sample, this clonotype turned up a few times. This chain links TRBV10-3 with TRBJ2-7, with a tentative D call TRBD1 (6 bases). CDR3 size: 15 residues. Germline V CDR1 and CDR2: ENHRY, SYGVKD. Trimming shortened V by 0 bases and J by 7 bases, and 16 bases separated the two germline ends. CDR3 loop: CAISESRQGNEEQYF. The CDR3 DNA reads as TGTGCCATCAGTGAGTCGAGGCAGGGGAATGAAGAGCAGTACTTC.

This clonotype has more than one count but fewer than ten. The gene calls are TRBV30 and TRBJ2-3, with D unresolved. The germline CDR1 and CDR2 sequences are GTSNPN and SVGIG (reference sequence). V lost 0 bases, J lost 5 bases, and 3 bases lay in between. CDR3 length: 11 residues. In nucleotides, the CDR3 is TGTGCCTGGAGTGTCAAAGATACGCAGTATTTT. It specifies CAWSVKDTQYF.

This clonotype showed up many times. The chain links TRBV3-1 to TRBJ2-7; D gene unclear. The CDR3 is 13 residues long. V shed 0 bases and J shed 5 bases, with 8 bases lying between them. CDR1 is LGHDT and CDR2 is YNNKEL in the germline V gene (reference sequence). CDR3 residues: CASSQDIVHEQYF. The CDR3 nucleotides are TGTGCCAGCAGCCAAGATATAGTCCACGAGCAGTACTTC.

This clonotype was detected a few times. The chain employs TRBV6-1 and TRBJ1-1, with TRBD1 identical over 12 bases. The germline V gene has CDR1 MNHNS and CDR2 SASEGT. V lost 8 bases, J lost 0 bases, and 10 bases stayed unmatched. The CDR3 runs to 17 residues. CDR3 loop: CASYPTGTGGVNTEAFF. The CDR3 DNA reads TGTGCCAGCTACCCAACCGGGACAGGGGGCGTGAACACTGAAGCTTTCTTT.

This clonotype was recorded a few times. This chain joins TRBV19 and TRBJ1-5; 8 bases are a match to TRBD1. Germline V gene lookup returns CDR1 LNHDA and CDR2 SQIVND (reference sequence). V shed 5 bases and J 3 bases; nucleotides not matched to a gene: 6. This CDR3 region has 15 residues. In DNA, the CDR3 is TGTGCCAGTAGTTCAGGACAGGGCCACAATCAGCCCCAGCATTTT. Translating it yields CASSSGQGHNQPQHF.

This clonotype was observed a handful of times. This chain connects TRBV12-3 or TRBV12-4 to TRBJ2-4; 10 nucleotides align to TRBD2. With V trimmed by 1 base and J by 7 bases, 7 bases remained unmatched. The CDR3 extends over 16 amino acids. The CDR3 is CASSLVLAGVTNIQYF. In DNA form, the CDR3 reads TGTGCCAGCAGTTTAGTGCTAGCGGGGGTCACGAACATTCAGTACTTC.

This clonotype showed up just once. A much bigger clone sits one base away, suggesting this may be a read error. CDR3 DNA: TGTGCCAGCAGTGCTGCGGACAGCGAAGCTTTCTTT. This sequence encodes CASSAADSEAFF. The chain links TRBV2 to TRBJ1-1; D possibly corresponds to TRBD1 (6 bases). The germline gives CDR1 SNHLY, CDR2 FYNNEI. CDR3 length equals 12 residues. V was trimmed by 4 bases and J by 8 bases, leaving 11 bases between them.

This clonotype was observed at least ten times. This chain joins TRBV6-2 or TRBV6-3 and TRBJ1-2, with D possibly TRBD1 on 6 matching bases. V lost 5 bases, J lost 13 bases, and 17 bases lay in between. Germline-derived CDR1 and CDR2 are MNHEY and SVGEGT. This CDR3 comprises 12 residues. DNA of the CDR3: TGTGCCAGCAGTGCCTCTCGAGGGGGACGCACCTTC. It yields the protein CASSASRGGRTF.

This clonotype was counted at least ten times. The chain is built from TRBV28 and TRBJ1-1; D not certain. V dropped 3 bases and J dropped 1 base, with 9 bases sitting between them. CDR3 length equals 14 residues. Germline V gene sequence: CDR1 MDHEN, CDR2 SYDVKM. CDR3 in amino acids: CASSFLDGNTEAFF. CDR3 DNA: TGTGCCAGCAGTTTCTTAGACGGGAACACTGAAGCTTTCTTT.